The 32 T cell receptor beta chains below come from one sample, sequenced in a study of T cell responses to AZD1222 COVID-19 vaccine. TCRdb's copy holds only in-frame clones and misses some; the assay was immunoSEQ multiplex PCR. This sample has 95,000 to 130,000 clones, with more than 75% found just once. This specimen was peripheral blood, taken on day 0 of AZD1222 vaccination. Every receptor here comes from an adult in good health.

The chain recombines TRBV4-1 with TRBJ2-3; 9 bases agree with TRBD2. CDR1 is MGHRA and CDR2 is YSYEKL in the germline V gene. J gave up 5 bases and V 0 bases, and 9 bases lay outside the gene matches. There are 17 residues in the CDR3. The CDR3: CASSQDPAGGGIDTQYF. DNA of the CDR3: TGCGCCAGCAGCCAAGACCCAGCGGGGGGTGGAATAGATACGCAGTATTTT.

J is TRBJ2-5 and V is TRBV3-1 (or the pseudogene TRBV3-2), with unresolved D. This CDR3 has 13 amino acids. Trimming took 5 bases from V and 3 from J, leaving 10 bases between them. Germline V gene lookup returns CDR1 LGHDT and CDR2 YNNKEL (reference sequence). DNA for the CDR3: TGTGCCAGCAGCGGTTACAGTGAAGAGACCCAGTACTTC. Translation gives CASSGYSEETQYF.

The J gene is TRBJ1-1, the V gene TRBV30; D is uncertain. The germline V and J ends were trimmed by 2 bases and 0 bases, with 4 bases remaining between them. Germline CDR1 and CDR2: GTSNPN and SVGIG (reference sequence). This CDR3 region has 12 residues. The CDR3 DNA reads TGTGCCTGGAGTAGGATGAACACTGAAGCTTTCTTT. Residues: CAWSRMNTEAFF.

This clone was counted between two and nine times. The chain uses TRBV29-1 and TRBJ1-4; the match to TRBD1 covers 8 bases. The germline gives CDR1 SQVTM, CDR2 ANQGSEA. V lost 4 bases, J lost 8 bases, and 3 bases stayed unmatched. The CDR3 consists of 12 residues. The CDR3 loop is CSVGGQAEKLFF. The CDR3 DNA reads TGCAGCGTTGGGGGACAGGCGGAAAAACTGTTTTTT.

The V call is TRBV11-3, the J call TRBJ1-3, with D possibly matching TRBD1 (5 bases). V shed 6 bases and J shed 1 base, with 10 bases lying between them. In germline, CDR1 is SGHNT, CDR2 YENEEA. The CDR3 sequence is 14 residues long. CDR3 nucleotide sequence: TGTGCCAGCAGTTCTCAGGGATCTGGAAACACCATATATTTT. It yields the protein CASSSQGSGNTIYF.

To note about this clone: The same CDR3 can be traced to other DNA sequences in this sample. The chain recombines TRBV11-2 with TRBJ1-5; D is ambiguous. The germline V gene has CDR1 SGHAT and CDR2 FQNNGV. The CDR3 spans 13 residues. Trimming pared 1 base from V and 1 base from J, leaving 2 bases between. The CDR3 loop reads CASSLGSNQPQHF. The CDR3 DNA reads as TGTGCCAGCAGCTTAGGAAGCAATCAGCCCCAGCATTTT.

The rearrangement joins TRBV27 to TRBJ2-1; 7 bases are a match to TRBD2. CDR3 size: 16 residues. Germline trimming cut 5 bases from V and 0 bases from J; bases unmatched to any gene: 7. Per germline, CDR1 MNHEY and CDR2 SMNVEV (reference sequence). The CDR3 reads CASSPLGGGSYNEQFF. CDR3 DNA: TGTGCCAGCAGTCCCCTTGGGGGGGGCTCCTACAATGAGCAGTTCTTC.

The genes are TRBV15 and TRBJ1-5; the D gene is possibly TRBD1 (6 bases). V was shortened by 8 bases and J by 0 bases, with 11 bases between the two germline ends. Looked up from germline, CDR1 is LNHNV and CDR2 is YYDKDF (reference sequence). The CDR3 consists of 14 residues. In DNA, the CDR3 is TGTGCCACCCAAGGACAGCTTAGCAATCAGCCCCAGCATTTT. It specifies CATQGQLSNQPQHF. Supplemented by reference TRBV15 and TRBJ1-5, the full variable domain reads DAMVIQNPRYQVTQFGKPVTLSCSQTLNHNVMYWYQQKSSQAPKLLFHYYDKDFNNEADTPDNFQSRRPNTSFCFLDIRSPGLGDTAMYLCATQGQLSNQPQHFGDGTRLSIL.

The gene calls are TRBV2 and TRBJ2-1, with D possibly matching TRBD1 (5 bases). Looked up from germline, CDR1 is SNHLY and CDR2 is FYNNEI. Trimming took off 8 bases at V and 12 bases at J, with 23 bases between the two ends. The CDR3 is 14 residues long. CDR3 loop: CASPWLGPDPVQFF. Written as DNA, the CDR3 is TGTGCCAGCCCCTGGCTGGGGCCCGATCCCGTGCAGTTCTTC.

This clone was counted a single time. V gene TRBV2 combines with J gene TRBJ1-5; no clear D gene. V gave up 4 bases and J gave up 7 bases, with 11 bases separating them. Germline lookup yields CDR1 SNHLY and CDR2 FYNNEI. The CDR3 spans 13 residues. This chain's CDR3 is CASSVAVRQPQHF. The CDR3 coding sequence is TGTGCCAGCAGTGTTGCGGTCCGGCAGCCCCAGCATTTT. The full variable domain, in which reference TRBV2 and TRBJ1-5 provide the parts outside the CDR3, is EPEVTQTPSHQVTQMGQEVILRCVPISNHLYFYWYRQILGQKVEFLVSFYNNEISEKSEIFDDQFSVERPDGSNFTLKIRSTKLEDSAMYFCASSVAVRQPQHFGDGTRLSIL.

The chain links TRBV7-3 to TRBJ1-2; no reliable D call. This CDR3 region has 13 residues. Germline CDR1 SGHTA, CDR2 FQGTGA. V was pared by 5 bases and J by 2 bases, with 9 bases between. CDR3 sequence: CASSADGNYGYTF. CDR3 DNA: TGTGCCAGCAGCGCAGACGGGAACTATGGCTACACCTTC.

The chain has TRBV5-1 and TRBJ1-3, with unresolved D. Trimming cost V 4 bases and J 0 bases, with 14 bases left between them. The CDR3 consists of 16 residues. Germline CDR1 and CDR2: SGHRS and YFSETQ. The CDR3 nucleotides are TGCGCCAGCAGCATTAACCGGGGTGCCTCTGGAAACACCATATATTTT. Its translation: CASSINRGASGNTIYF.

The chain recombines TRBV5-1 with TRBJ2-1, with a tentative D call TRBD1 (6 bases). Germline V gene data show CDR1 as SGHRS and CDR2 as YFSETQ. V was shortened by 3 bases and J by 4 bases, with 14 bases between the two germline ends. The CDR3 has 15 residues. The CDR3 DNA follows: TGCGCCAGCAGCTCATCAGGGGACGGGTACAATGAGCAGTTCTTC. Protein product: CASSSSGDGYNEQFF.

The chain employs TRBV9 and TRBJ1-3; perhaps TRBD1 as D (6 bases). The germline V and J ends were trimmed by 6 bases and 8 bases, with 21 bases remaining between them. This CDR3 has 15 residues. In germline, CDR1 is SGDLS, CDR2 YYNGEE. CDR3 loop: CASNPTVGGRDTIYF. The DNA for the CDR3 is TGTGCCAGCAACCCGACAGTAGGGGGACGGGACACCATATATTTT.

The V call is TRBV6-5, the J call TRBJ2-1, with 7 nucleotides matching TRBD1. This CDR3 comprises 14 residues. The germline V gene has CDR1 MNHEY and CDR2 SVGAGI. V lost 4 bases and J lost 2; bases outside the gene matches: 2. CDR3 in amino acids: CASSWDRAYNEQFF. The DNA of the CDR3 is TGTGCCAGCAGTTGGGACAGAGCCTACAATGAGCAGTTCTTC.

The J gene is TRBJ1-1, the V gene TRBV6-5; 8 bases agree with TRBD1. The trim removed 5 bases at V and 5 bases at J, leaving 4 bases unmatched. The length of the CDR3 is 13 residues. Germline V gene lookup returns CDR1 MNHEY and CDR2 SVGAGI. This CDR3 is CASSRTGRTEAFF. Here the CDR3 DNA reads TGTGCCAGCAGTCGGACAGGGAGGACTGAAGCTTTCTTT.

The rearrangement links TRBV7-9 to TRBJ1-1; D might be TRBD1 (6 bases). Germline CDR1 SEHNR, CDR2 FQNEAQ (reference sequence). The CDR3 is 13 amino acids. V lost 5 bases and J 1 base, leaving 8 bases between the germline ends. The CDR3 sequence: CASSQQGNTEAFF. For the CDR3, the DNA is TGTGCCAGCAGCCAACAGGGGAACACTGAAGCTTTCTTT.

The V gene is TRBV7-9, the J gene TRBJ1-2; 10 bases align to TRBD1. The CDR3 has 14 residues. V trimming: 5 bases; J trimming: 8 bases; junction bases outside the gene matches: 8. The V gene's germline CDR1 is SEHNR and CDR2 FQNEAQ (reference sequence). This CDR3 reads CASSAQGQGGGYTF. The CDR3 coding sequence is TGTGCCAGCAGCGCCCAAGGACAGGGGGGCGGCTACACCTTC.

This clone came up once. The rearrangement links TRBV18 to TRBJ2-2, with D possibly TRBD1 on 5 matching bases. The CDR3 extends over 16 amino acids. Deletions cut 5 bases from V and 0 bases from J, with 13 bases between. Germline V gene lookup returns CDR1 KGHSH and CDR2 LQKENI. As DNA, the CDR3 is TGTGCCAGCTCATCATTACAGGTGGCGAACACCGGGGAGCTGTTTTTT. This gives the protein CASSSLQVANTGELFF. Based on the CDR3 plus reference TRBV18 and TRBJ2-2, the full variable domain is NAGVMQNPRHLVRRRGQEARLRCSPMKGHSHVYWYRQLPEEGLKFMVYLQKENIIDESGMPKERFSAEFPKEGPSILRIQQVVRGDSAAYFCASSSLQVANTGELFFGEGSRLTVL.

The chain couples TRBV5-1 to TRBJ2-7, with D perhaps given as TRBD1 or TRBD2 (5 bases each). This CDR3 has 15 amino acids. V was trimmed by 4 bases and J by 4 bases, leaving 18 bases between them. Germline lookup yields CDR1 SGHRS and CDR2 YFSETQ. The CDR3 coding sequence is TGCGCCAGCAGCCCGGGGACCCGAGTGGAGTACGAGCAGTACTTC. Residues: CASSPGTRVEYEQYF. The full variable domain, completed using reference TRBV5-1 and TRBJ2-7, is KAGVTQTPRYLIKTRGQQVTLSCSPISGHRSVSWYQQTPGQGLQFLFEYFSETQRNKGNFPGRFSGRQFSNSRSEMNVSTLELGDSALYLCASSPGTRVEYEQYFGPGTRLTVT.

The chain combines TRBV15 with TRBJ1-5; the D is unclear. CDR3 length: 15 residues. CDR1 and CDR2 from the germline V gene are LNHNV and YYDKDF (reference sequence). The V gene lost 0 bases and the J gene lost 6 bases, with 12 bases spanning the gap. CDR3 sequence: CATSRDLEGGQPQHF. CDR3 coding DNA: TGTGCCACCAGCAGAGATCTGGAGGGAGGTCAGCCCCAGCATTTT.

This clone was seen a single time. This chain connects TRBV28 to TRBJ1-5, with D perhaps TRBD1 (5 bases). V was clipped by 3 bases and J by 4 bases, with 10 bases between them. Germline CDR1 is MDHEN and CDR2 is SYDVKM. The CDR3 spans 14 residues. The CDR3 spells CASSFWSGNQPQHF. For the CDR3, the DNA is TGTGCCAGCAGTTTTTGGTCAGGGAATCAGCCCCAGCATTTT. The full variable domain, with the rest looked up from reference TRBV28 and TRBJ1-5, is DVKVTQSSRYLVKRTGEKVFLECVQDMDHENMFWYRQDPGLGLRLIYFSYDVKMKEKGDIPEGYSVSREKKERFSLILESASTNQTSMYLCASSFWSGNQPQHFGDGTRLSIL.

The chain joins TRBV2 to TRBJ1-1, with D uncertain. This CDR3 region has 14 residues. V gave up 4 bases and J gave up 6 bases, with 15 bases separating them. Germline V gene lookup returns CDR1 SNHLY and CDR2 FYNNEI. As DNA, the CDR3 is TGTGCCAGCAGTGCCAGAAGTGGAGGACCTGAAGCTTTCTTT. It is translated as CASSARSGGPEAFF.

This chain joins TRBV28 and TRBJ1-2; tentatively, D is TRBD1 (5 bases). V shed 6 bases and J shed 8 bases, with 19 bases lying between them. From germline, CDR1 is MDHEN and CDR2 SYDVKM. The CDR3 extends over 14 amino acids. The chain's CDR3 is CASRGLWEFRGYTF. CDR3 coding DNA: TGTGCCAGCAGGGGGCTTTGGGAATTTCGCGGCTACACCTTC.

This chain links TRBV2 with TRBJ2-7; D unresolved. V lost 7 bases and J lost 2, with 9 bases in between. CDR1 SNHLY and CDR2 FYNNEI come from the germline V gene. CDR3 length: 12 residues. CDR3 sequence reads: CASKLQAYEQYF. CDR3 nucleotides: TGTGCCAGCAAACTCCAAGCCTACGAGCAGTACTTC.

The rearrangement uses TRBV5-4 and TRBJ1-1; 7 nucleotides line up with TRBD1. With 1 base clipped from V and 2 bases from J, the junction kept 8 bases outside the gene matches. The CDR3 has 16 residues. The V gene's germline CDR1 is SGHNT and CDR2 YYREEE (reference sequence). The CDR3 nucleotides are TGTGCCAGCAGCTTGTTCGGGACAGCGATCAACACTGAAGCTTTCTTT. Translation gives CASSLFGTAINTEAFF.

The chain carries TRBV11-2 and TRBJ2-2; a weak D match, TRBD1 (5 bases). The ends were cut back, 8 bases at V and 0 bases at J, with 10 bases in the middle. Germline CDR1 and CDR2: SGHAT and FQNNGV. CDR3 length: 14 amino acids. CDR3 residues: CASPPGSNTGELFF. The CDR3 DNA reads TGTGCCAGCCCTCCAGGGTCGAACACCGGGGAGCTGTTTTTT. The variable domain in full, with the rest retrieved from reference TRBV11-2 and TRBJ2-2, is EAGVAQSPRYKIIEKRQSVAFWCNPISGHATLYWYQQILGQGPKLLIQFQNNGVVDDSQLPKDRFSAERLKGVDSTLKIQPAKLEDSAVYLCASPPGSNTGELFFGEGSRLTVL.

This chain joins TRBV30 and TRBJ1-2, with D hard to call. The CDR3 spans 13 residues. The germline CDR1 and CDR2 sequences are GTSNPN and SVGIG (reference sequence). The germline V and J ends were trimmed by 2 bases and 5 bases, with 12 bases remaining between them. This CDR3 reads CAWSPLTKYGYTF. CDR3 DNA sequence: TGTGCCTGGAGTCCCCTTACCAAGTATGGCTACACCTTC.

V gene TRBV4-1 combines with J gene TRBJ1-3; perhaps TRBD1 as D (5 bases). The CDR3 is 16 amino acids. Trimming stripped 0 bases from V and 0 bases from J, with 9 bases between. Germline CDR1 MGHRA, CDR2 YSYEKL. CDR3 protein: CASSQERGLSGNTIYF. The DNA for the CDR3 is TGCGCCAGCAGCCAAGAACGGGGCCTCTCTGGAAACACCATATATTTT.

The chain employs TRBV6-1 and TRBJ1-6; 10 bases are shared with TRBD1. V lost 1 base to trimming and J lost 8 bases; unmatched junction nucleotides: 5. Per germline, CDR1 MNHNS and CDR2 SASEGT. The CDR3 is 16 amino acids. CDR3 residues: CASSEDGDRGYSPLHF. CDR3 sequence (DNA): TGTGCCAGCAGTGAAGATGGGGACAGGGGATATTCACCCCTCCACTTT.

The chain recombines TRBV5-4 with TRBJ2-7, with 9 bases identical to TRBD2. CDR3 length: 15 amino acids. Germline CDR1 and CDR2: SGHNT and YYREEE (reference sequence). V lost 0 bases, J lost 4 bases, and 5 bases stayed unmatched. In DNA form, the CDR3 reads TGTGCCAGCAGCTTGGGTCTAGCGGGACTGTACGAGCAGTACTTC. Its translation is CASSLGLAGLYEQYF. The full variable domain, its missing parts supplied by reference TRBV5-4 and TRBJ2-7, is ETGVTQSPTHLIKTRGQQVTLRCSSQSGHNTVSWYQQALGQGPQFIFQYYREEENGRGNFPPRFSGLQFPNYSSELNVNALELDDSALYLCASSLGLAGLYEQYFGPGTRLTVT.

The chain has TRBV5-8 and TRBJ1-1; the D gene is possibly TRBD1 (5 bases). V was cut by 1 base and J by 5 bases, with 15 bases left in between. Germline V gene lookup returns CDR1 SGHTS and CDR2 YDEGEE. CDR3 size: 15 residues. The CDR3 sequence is CASSLRTVGVTEAFF. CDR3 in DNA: TGTGCCAGCAGCTTGAGGACCGTAGGGGTTACTGAAGCTTTCTTT.